Listed here are 28 T cell receptor beta chains from one sample, sequenced in a study of blood T cell repertoires in COVID-19 (dated by TCRdb to 2018 to 2020). Library creation used the immunoSEQ multiplex PCR assay. TCRdb re-hosts the immuneACCESS table, in-frame sequences only. Its copies lack some clones; in the studies checked, an unresolved V gene accounts for under half of them, and the cause for the rest is not known. This sample holds around 190,000 clones; approximately 80% were observed only once. Together, the top ten hold approximately 10% of the sample. The sequencing input was peripheral blood. The receptors were gathered from a woman aged 40 to 50 with COVID-19, enrolled during active disease.

The table lists this clone with a count of one. The genes are TRBV5-4 and TRBJ2-2; D is unclear. The CDR3 is 16 residues long. Germline V gene lookup returns CDR1 SGHNT and CDR2 YYREEE (reference sequence). V shed 4 bases and J shed 6 bases, with 19 bases lying between them. CDR3 in DNA: TGTGCCAGCAGCCTGGACGGTCCCCAAAACCCCGGGGAGCTGTTTTTT. Translating gives CASSLDGPQNPGELFF.

The chain carries TRBV7-3 and TRBJ1-1; 7 bases fit TRBD1. The trim removed 5 bases at V and 0 bases at J, leaving 6 bases unmatched. This CDR3 spans 15 amino acids. In germline, CDR1 is SGHTA, CDR2 FQGTGA. In DNA, the CDR3 is TGTGCCAGCAGCCCACAACAGGGGATGAACACTGAAGCTTTCTTT. It specifies CASSPQQGMNTEAFF.

This clone was seen just once. The CDR3 bases are TGTGCCAGCAGCCGGACAACCCCAGATGGCTACACCTTC. Its protein is CASSRTTPDGYTF. The chain links TRBV3-1 (or the pseudogene TRBV3-2) to TRBJ1-2, with a weak D call TRBD1 (5 bases). V lost 4 bases and J lost 6, with 12 bases in between. Germline V gene lookup returns CDR1 LGHDT and CDR2 YNNKEL (reference sequence). CDR3 length equals 13 residues.

The chain links TRBV24-1 to TRBJ2-1, with TRBD1 identical over 8 bases. In germline, CDR1 is KGHDR, CDR2 SFDVKD. Trimming cost V 9 bases and J 4 bases; bases outside gene matches: 7. This CDR3 spans 14 amino acids. This chain's CDR3 is CATGVGTGYNEQFF. In nucleotides, the CDR3 is TGTGCCACCGGAGTGGGGACAGGTTACAATGAGCAGTTCTTC.

The gene calls are TRBV7-9 and TRBJ1-1, with D perhaps matching TRBD1 (5 bases). This CDR3 spans 16 amino acids. Trimming removed 5 bases at V and 0 bases at J, with 16 bases between. Germline V gene data show CDR1 as SEHNR and CDR2 as FQNEAQ (reference sequence). CDR3 sequence (DNA): TGTGCCAGCAGCATTAACCCCAGGGCCCTGAACACTGAAGCTTTCTTT. Protein sequence: CASSINPRALNTEAFF.

The chain has TRBV7-2 and TRBJ2-7; TRBD1 aligns across 8 bases. Trimming at V came to 5 bases and at J to 1 base, leaving 13 bases not matched to a gene. This CDR3 comprises 17 residues. CDR1 and CDR2 (germline): SGHTA, FQGNSA. The DNA for the CDR3 is TGTGCCAGCAGCAAAACCTGGACAGGGAGAGGTTCCTACGAGCAGTACGTC. Translated: CASSKTWTGRGSYEQYV.

The CDR3 coding sequence is TGTGCCACTCAAGGACTAGAAAACAACTATGGCTACACCTTC. Its protein is CATQGLENNYGYTF. The chain is built from TRBV7-9 and TRBJ1-2, with no clear D. The CDR3 contains 14 residues. Looked up from germline, CDR1 is SEHNR and CDR2 is FQNEAQ (reference sequence). V lost 10 bases and J 2 bases, leaving 17 bases between the germline ends.

V and J are TRBV7-9 and TRBJ2-7, with D possibly matching TRBD1 (5 bases). V was trimmed by 3 bases and J by 4 bases, leaving 13 bases between them. This CDR3 region has 14 residues. Germline V lookup: CDR1 SEHNR, CDR2 FQNEAQ (reference sequence). The CDR3: CASSFADKPYEQYF. In DNA form, the CDR3 reads TGTGCCAGCAGCTTCGCGGACAAACCTTACGAGCAGTACTTC.

CDR3: CASSIQGEGQPQHF. CDR3 in DNA: TGTGCCAGTAGTATTCAAGGGGAAGGTCAGCCCCAGCATTTT. The chain carries TRBV19 and TRBJ1-5; perhaps TRBD1 as D (5 bases). Germline assignment: CDR1 LNHDA and CDR2 SQIVND (reference sequence). CDR3 length: 14 amino acids. V was trimmed by 3 bases and J by 6 bases, leaving 12 bases between them.

This clone was seen just once. V and J are TRBV18 and TRBJ2-2, with D maybe TRBD1 (5 bases). Germline loops: CDR1 KGHSH, CDR2 LQKENI. The CDR3 totals 13 residues. Trimming took 4 bases from V and 8 from J, leaving 11 bases between them. The CDR3 protein is CASSRTPGGELFF. CDR3 nucleotide sequence: TGTGCCAGCTCACGGACCCCAGGGGGGGAGCTGTTTTTT.

The table lists this clone with a few counts. The chain joins TRBV4-2 to TRBJ2-1; weak D call: TRBD2 (5 bases). This CDR3 spans 16 amino acids. Trimming shortened V by 3 bases and J by 0 bases, and 12 bases separated the two germline ends. Germline lookup yields CDR1 LGHNA and CDR2 YNFKEQ. The CDR3 spells CASSQVGGGSYNEQFF. As DNA, the CDR3 is TGTGCCAGCAGCCAGGTTGGAGGTGGCTCCTACAATGAGCAGTTCTTC.

The chain couples TRBV28 to TRBJ2-5; 7 bases agree with TRBD1. The germline CDR1 and CDR2 sequences are MDHEN and SYDVKM. The CDR3 spans 17 residues. With V trimmed by 1 base and J by 1 base, 9 bases remained unmatched. CDR3 in DNA: TGTGCCAGCAGTTTATTAGGGGAGACAGGGCCCCAAGAGACCCAGTACTTC. Translating gives CASSLLGETGPQETQYF.

The gene calls are TRBV11-3 and TRBJ1-1, with a weak D call TRBD1 (6 bases). The CDR3 length is 15 residues. V was trimmed by 5 bases and J by 1 base, leaving 14 bases between them. In germline, CDR1 is SGHNT, CDR2 YENEEA. The CDR3, as DNA: TGTGCCAGCAGCGCATCAGGGGCAGCGAACACTGAAGCTTTCTTT. Translating gives CASSASGAANTEAFF. Using reference TRBV11-3 and TRBJ1-1 for the parts outside the CDR3, the full variable domain is EAGVVQSPRYKIIEKKQPVAFWCNPISGHNTLYWYLQNLGQGPELLIRYENEEAVDDSQLPKDRFSAERLKGVDSTLKIQPAELGDSAVYLCASSASGAANTEAFFGQGTRLTVV.

This sequence joins TRBV10-3 and TRBJ2-1, with D hard to call. Trimming stripped 11 bases from V and 6 bases from J, with 11 bases between. Germline CDR1 ENHRY, CDR2 SYGVKD. The CDR3 is 11 amino acids. CDR3 sequence reads: CAASEVNEQFF. In DNA form, the CDR3 reads TGTGCCGCGTCTGAGGTCAATGAGCAGTTCTTC.

The V gene is TRBV29-1, the J gene TRBJ1-4; 9 positions agree with TRBD1. The V gene's germline CDR1 is SQVTM and CDR2 ANQGSEA. The CDR3 is made up of 13 amino acids. With V trimmed by 6 bases and J by 5 bases, 4 bases remained unmatched. The CDR3, as DNA: TGCAGCGTCCGGGACAGGGAAAATGAAAAACTGTTTTTT. It codes for CSVRDRENEKLFF.

The sample holds many counts of this clone. The rearrangement joins TRBV7-9 to TRBJ1-1; D is possibly TRBD1 (6 bases). The CDR3 has 15 residues. V lost 5 bases to trimming and J lost 4 bases, with 17 bases between them. The germline CDR1 and CDR2 sequences are SEHNR and FQNEAQ (reference sequence). The CDR3 region is CASSTVTGLGTEAFF. As DNA, the CDR3 is TGTGCCAGCAGCACGGTTACAGGGTTGGGCACTGAAGCTTTCTTT. Full variable domain (missing parts from reference TRBV7-9 and TRBJ1-1): DTGVSQNPRHKITKRGQNVTFRCDPISEHNRLYWYRQTLGQGPEFLTYFQNEAQLEKSRLLSDRFSAERPKGSFSTLEIQRTEQGDSAMYLCASSTVTGLGTEAFFGQGTRLTVV.

Of note for this clone: Other DNA sequences in this sample translate to the same CDR3. The gene calls are TRBV9 and TRBJ1-3; 8 nucleotides agree with TRBD1. This CDR3 spans 16 amino acids. CDR1 and CDR2 from the germline V gene are SGDLS and YYNGEE. V shed 0 bases and J 2 bases; nucleotides not matched to a gene: 4. Here the CDR3 DNA reads TGTGCCAGCAGCGTAGCCCCGACAGGGGCTGGAAACACCATATATTTT. Translating it yields CASSVAPTGAGNTIYF. Variable domain in full (rest from reference TRBV9 and TRBJ1-3): DSGVTQTPKHLITATGQRVTLRCSPRSGDLSVYWYQQSLDQGLQFLIQYYNGEERAKGNILERFSAQQFPDLHSELNLSSLELGDSALYFCASSVAPTGAGNTIYFGEGSWLTVV.

V is TRBV18 and J is TRBJ1-2, with 7 positions matching TRBD1. The V segment lost 5 bases and the J segment 3 bases; nucleotides outside the gene matches: 3. From germline, CDR1 is KGHSH and CDR2 LQKENI. CDR3 length: 13 amino acids. The CDR3 here is CASSSTGDYGYTF. In nucleotides, the CDR3 is TGTGCCAGCTCATCCACAGGGGACTATGGCTACACCTTC.

The V gene is TRBV3-1 (or the pseudogene TRBV3-2), the J gene TRBJ2-3, with TRBD1 matching 9 bases. CDR1 is LGHDT and CDR2 is YNNKEL in the germline V gene (reference sequence). Trimming took 5 bases from V and 1 from J; bases not matched to a gene: 10. The CDR3 consists of 17 residues. The CDR3 DNA reads TGTGCCAGCAGCGGCGTTCCGGGACAGGGAGGCACAGATACGCAGTATTTT. It translates to CASSGVPGQGGTDTQYF.

This clone was seen more than once but under ten times. The chain has TRBV29-1 and TRBJ2-1; perhaps TRBD2 as D (5 bases). The CDR3 sequence is 11 residues long. The V gene's germline CDR1 is SQVTM and CDR2 ANQGSEA. Trimming took 4 bases from V and 9 from J, leaving 10 bases between them. The CDR3 loop is CSVAGDREQFF. The DNA of the CDR3 is TGCAGCGTTGCCGGGGATCGTGAGCAGTTCTTC.

This clone was counted a single time. The chain has TRBV28 and TRBJ2-2; 8 bases agree with TRBD1. The CDR3 sequence is 17 residues long. Germline CDR1 reads MDHEN; CDR2 reads SYDVKM. Trimming cost V 3 bases and J 6 bases; bases outside gene matches: 12. The CDR3 here is CASSFWAVGTGSGELFF. The CDR3 bases are TGTGCCAGCAGTTTCTGGGCGGTCGGGACAGGATCCGGGGAGCTGTTTTTT. The full variable domain, with the rest looked up from reference TRBV28 and TRBJ2-2, is DVKVTQSSRYLVKRTGEKVFLECVQDMDHENMFWYRQDPGLGLRLIYFSYDVKMKEKGDIPEGYSVSREKKERFSLILESASTNQTSMYLCASSFWAVGTGSGELFFGEGSRLTVL.

This clone was found once. This chain connects TRBV6-6 to TRBJ1-5; D remains unclear. Per the germline V gene, CDR1 is MNHNY and CDR2 is SVGAGI (reference sequence). This CDR3 region has 15 residues. V dropped 4 bases and J dropped 2 bases, with 12 bases sitting between them. Here the CDR3 reads CASSLGGSGNQPQHF. The CDR3, as DNA: TGTGCCAGCAGTTTGGGCGGGTCAGGCAATCAGCCCCAGCATTTT.

The CDR3 nucleotides are TGTGCCAGCAGCTTCCGGGACAGGGGGCCAGGGGAGACCCAGTACTTC. The encoded protein is CASSFRDRGPGETQYF. The rearrangement joins TRBV7-8 to TRBJ2-5; 12 bases align to TRBD1. From germline, CDR1 is SGHVS and CDR2 FQNEAQ. The CDR3 is 16 residues long. V gave up 3 bases and J gave up 5 bases; unmatched junction bases: 7.

The chain carries TRBV7-9 and TRBJ1-6, with D perhaps matching TRBD1 (6 bases). CDR3 length equals 16 residues. CDR1 is SEHNR and CDR2 is FQNEAQ in the germline V gene (reference sequence). The germline V and J ends were trimmed by 4 bases and 6 bases, with 16 bases remaining between them. The CDR3 loop reads CASSSLTGLFNSPLHF. The CDR3 region has the DNA TGTGCCAGCAGCTCCCTTACAGGGCTCTTTAATTCACCCCTCCACTTT.

The rearrangement joins TRBV4-1 to TRBJ2-7; 14 bases map to TRBD2. CDR3 length: 21 residues. Looked up from germline, CDR1 is MGHRA and CDR2 is YSYEKL. V shed 0 bases, J shed 2 bases, and the junction held 15 bases outside the gene matches. CDR3 protein: CASSQERDVLGLAGVPYEQYF. The CDR3 coding sequence is TGCGCCAGCAGCCAAGAAAGGGACGTCTTGGGACTAGCGGGGGTTCCCTACGAGCAGTACTTC.

The V and J genes are TRBV28 and TRBJ2-3; tentative D call: TRBD2 (5 bases). This CDR3 has 17 amino acids. V gave up 1 base and J gave up 0 bases, with 14 bases separating them. Per the germline V gene, CDR1 is MDHEN and CDR2 is SYDVKM. CDR3 sequence reads: CASSLYEAVDSTDTQYF. The CDR3 DNA is TGTGCCAGCAGTTTATATGAAGCGGTGGACAGCACAGATACGCAGTATTTT.

This clone has a single count. The V and J genes are TRBV7-3 and TRBJ2-1, with 8 nucleotides matching TRBD2. The CDR3 is 13 residues long. Looked up from germline, CDR1 is SGHTA and CDR2 is FQGTGA. Trimming at V came to 4 bases and at J to 9 bases, leaving 5 bases not matched to a gene. CDR3 nucleotide sequence: TGTGCCAGCAGCTACAGCGGGAGTCTTGAGCAGTTCTTC. Amino acids: CASSYSGSLEQFF.

The chain has TRBV5-4 and TRBJ2-3, with a weak D call TRBD1 (5 bases). The germline V gene encodes CDR1 SGHNT and CDR2 YYREEE (reference sequence). Trimming pared 7 bases from V and 5 bases from J, leaving 26 bases between. This CDR3 region has 17 residues. CDR3 protein: CASRRAQGWVVGDTQYF. CDR3 bases: TGTGCCAGCCGCAGGGCCCAAGGTTGGGTAGTCGGAGATACGCAGTATTTT. Filled out from reference TRBV5-4 and TRBJ2-3, the complete variable domain reads ETGVTQSPTHLIKTRGQQVTLRCSSQSGHNTVSWYQQALGQGPQFIFQYYREEENGRGNFPPRFSGLQFPNYSSELNVNALELDDSALYLCASRRAQGWVVGDTQYFGPGTRLTVL.